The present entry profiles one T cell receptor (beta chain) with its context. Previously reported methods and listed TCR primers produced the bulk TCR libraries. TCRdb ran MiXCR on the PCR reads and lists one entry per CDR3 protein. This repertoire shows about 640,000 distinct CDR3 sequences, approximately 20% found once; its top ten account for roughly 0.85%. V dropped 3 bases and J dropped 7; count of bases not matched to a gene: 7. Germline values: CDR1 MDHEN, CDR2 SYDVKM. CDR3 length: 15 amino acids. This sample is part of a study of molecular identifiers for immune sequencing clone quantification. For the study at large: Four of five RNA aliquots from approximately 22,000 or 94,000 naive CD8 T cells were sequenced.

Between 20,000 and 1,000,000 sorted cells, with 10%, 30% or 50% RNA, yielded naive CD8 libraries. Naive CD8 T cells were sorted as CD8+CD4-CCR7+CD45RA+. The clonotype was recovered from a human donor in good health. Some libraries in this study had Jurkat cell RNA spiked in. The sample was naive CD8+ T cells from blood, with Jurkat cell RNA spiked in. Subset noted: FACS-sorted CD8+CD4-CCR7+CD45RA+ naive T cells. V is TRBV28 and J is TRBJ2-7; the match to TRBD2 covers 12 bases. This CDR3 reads CASSFGLAGIGEQYF. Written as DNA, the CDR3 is TGTGCCAGCAGTTTCGGACTAGCGGGAATAGGAGAGCAGTACTTC.